There are a few counts of the clone carrying this T cell receptor beta chain. Method: immunoSEQ multiplex PCR; TCRdb's copy keeps in-frame clones and lacks some. The sample has 110,000 or so clones, more than 70% seen once; the top ten hold roughly 4.4%. This record belongs to a study of T cell responses to AZD1222 COVID-19 vaccine. Pooling covered second doses at about 4 or about 12 weeks. This CDR3 has 14 residues. In germline, CDR1 is SNHLY, CDR2 FYNNEI. V lost 8 bases, J lost 0 bases, and 12 bases lay in between. Sequencing was performed on peripheral blood, taken 28 days after the second AZD1222 dose. The clonotype was recovered from an adult who received the AZD1222 COVID-19 vaccine. The chain employs TRBV2 and TRBJ2-3, with D perhaps being TRBD1 or TRBD2 (5 bases each). CDR3 DNA sequence: TGTGCCAGCCGCCGGGACCCTAGCACAGATACGCAGTATTTT. Amino acids: CASRRDPSTDTQYF.